A selection of T cell receptor beta chains follows, all from one sample in a study of long-term antiretroviral therapy in people with HIV. Using immunoSEQ multiplex PCR, the repertoire was profiled, and TCRdb retains in-frame clones only, with some absent. This table has around 30,000 clones, roughly 89% appearing once. Sequences were derived from unsorted PBMCs, sampled 0.4 years after starting antiretroviral therapy. Receptor source: a man younger than 35 with HIV. Each CDR3 is given with its conserved first and last residue. D genes are given only for firm matches. Clone size is stated in some rows and not others, as once, few, many or a class when expanded.

TRBV7-7	.	TRBJ2-2	.	TGTGCCAGCAGCTTAAGCGGTTCTACACCGAACACCGGGGAGCTGTTTTTT	CASSLSGSTPNTGELFF
TRBV27	.	TRBJ2-7	few	TGTGCCAGCAGACCAGGACAGCCCTACGAGCAGTACTTC	CASRPGQPYEQYF
TRBV7-2	.	TRBJ1-5	.	TGTGCCAGCAGCTTAGTCCCCGTTTATAGCAATCAGCCCCAGCATTTT	CASSLVPVYSNQPQHF
TRBV9	TRBD2	TRBJ2-7	.	TGTGCCAGCAGCGTAGGCGGGGGGCGACCCTACGAGCAGTACTTC	CASSVGGGRPYEQYF
TRBV5-1	TRBD2	TRBJ2-1	.	TGCGCCAGCAGCGACGGACTAGCAGGGCACAATGAGCAGTTCTTC	CASSDGLAGHNEQFF
TRBV28	TRBD2	TRBJ2-7	.	TGTGCCAGCAGTTTCCAGGCAGCGGGAGCCGACGAGCAGTACTTC	CASSFQAAGADEQYF
TRBV9	.	TRBJ2-2	.	TGTGCCAGCAGTCAGTGGGGTGGCGGGGAGCTGTTTTTT	CASSQWGGGELFF
TRBV27	.	TRBJ1-2	.	TGTGCCAGCAGTTTTAGGGGAGGTCTTGATGGCTACACCTTC	CASSFRGGLDGYTF
TRBV14	.	TRBJ1-2	.	TGTGCCAGCAGCCAAGTCCCGGGGTGGGCCTATGGCTACACCTTC	CASSQVPGWAYGYTF
TRBV7-6	.	TRBJ2-3	once	TGTGCCAGCAGCTTAACCGGAGATCTCCGCACAGATACGCAGTATTTT	CASSLTGDLRTDTQYF
TRBV9	.	TRBJ2-7	.	TGTGCCAGCAGCGGAACAGGGTACAACGAGCAGTACTTC	CASSGTGYNEQYF
TRBV28	TRBD1	TRBJ2-1	.	TGTGCCAGCAGTGGGACAGGCTACAATGAGCAGTTCTTC	CASSGTGYNEQFF
TRBV6-5	.	TRBJ2-7	.	TGTGCCAGCCACCACACTGGTATGGGGCTCTACGAGCAGTACTTC	CASHHTGMGLYEQYF
TRBV5-5	TRBD1	TRBJ1-2	.	TGTGCCAGCAGCCTCGACAGGGGACGGGGCTATGGCTACACCTTC	CASSLDRGRGYGYTF
TRBV7-2	TRBD1	TRBJ2-7	few	TGTGCCAGCAGCCCGCTTGGGGGACAGGGGGCCCACGAGCAGTACTTC	CASSPLGGQGAHEQYF
TRBV4-2	TRBD2	TRBJ2-1	.	TGTGCCAGCAGCCAAGAGTCCGGGACTAGCGGGTACAATGAGCAGTTCTTC	CASSQESGTSGYNEQFF
TRBV2	.	TRBJ1-5	few	TGTGCCAGCAGTCGAAAGGTGGGGAGGAATCAGCCCCAGCATTTT	CASSRKVGRNQPQHF
TRBV19	TRBD1	TRBJ1-5	once	TGTGCCAGTAGTACAAACAGGGGGCACAGCAATCAGCCCCAGCATTTT	CASSTNRGHSNQPQHF
TRBV5-1	.	TRBJ1-2	.	TGCGCCAGCAGCACCTTCTATAGAGGGTCATCAGGAACGAACTATGGCTACACCTTC	CASSTFYRGSSGTNYGYTF
TRBV18	.	TRBJ2-1	.	TGTGCCAGCTCTCAAGGGACATTCCAGTTCTTC	CASSQGTFQFF
TRBV18	TRBD1	TRBJ2-7	.	TGTGCCAGCTCACCATCGGTGGACAGGGGCTACGAGCAGTACTTC	CASSPSVDRGYEQYF
TRBV5-1	TRBD1	TRBJ2-1	.	TGCGCCAGCAGCTTATGGACAGGGGAATCCTACAATGAGCAGTTCTTC	CASSLWTGESYNEQFF
TRBV25-1	.	TRBJ1-3	.	TGTGCCAGCAGTGAATCCTCTGGAAACACCATATATTTT	CASSESSGNTIYF
TRBV4-1	.	TRBJ1-4	.	TGCGCCAGCAGCCAAGATGCGAGTGCAACTAATGAAAAACTGTTTTTT	CASSQDASATNEKLFF
TRBV7-9	.	TRBJ1-5	.	TGTGCCAGCAGCTTAGCGAACGGCAATCAGCCCCAGCATTTT	CASSLANGNQPQHF
TRBV6-5	TRBD1	TRBJ1-4	.	TGTGCCAGCAGCCCCGACAGGGTAAATGAAAAACTGTTTTTT	CASSPDRVNEKLFF
TRBV7-9	.	TRBJ1-4	.	TGTGCCAGCAGCCTAGGGTGGCAGGGGTTGGAAAAACTGTTTTTT	CASSLGWQGLEKLFF
TRBV5-6	.	TRBJ2-7	.	TGTGCCAGCAGCTTGACCGGGACAATGCATAACGAGCAGTACTTC	CASSLTGTMHNEQYF
TRBV5-1	.	TRBJ1-3	.	TGCGCCAGCAGGGACATCTTTTCTGGAAACACCATATATTTT	CASRDIFSGNTIYF
TRBV29-1	.	TRBJ2-7	.	TGCAGCGTTGAGACGGGGCGCTCCTACGAGCAGTACTTC	CSVETGRSYEQYF
TRBV7-6	TRBD1	TRBJ2-7	.	TGTGCCAGCAGCTTACTGGACAGGGGGCGCGACGAGCAGTACTTC	CASSLLDRGRDEQYF
TRBV5-6	TRBD1	TRBJ2-7	.	TGTGCCAGCAGCCCGGGACAGGGGGAATACGAGCAGTACTTC	CASSPGQGEYEQYF
TRBV25-1	.	TRBJ1-1	.	TGTGCCAGCAGGGAGGGTCCTGAAGCTTTCTTT	CASREGPEAFF
TRBV9	.	TRBJ2-1	.	TGTGCCAGCAGCGTATCCCAGGGTATCAACAATGAGCAGTTCTTC	CASSVSQGINNEQFF
TRBV7-7	.	TRBJ1-5	.	TGTGCTAGCAGCTCCCAGGGTAAGGGCAATCAGCCCCAGCATTTT	CASSSQGKGNQPQHF
TRBV19	TRBD2	TRBJ2-7	.	TGTGCCAGTAGGGTGACTAGCGGATACTCCTACGAGCAGTACTTC	CASRVTSGYSYEQYF
TRBV5-1	.	TRBJ2-7	.	TGCGCCAGCAGCCTCTCCGCCGGTTACTACGAGCAGTACTTC	CASSLSAGYYEQYF
TRBV27	TRBD1	TRBJ1-5	.	TGTGCCAGCAGGGGACAGGGGATCGGCAATCAGCCCCAGCATTTT	CASRGQGIGNQPQHF
TRBV9	.	TRBJ2-1	.	TGTGCCAGCAGCCCCTCCCCCCGTCCTAATTACAATGAGCAGTTCTTC	CASSPSPRPNYNEQFF
TRBV5-5	.	TRBJ2-1	.	TGTGCCAGCAGGGGTGAAGGTGGGCAGTTCTTC	CASRGEGGQFF
TRBV11-2	.	TRBJ1-1	.	TGTGCCAGCAGCTTAGAAGACACTGAAGCTTTCTTT	CASSLEDTEAFF
TRBV19	TRBD2	TRBJ2-1	.	TGTGCCAGTAGTAGGATTCCAATTAGCGGGAGCGCCTACAATGAGCAGTTCTTC	CASSRIPISGSAYNEQFF
TRBV7-9	.	TRBJ1-1	.	TGTGCCAGCAGCTTAGAGGTGGGGCCAGGGAGGTTCATGAACACTGAAGCTTTCTTT	CASSLEVGPGRFMNTEAFF
TRBV9	.	TRBJ2-7	once	TGTGCCAGCAGCGTAGGTGGGATGCCCTACGAGCAGTACTTC	CASSVGGMPYEQYF
TRBV9	.	TRBJ2-2	once	TGTGCCAGCAGCGTAGCCAGCACCGGGGAGCTGTTTTTT	CASSVASTGELFF
TRBV11-2	TRBD2	TRBJ2-7	.	TGTGCCAGCAGCCAGATCCGGGGAGGGTACGAGCAGTACTTC	CASSQIRGGYEQYF
TRBV2	TRBD1	TRBJ2-7	few	TGTGCCAGCGACAGGACAGGGGCCTCCTACGAGCAGTACTTC	CASDRTGASYEQYF
TRBV7-6	.	TRBJ2-7	.	TGTGCCAGCAGCTTAAAGGGAGACCAAACCGTTTTC	CASSLKGDQTVF
TRBV25-1	.	TRBJ1-1	.	TGTGCCAGCAGTGAATACGGCAGGGCGAACACTGAAGCTTTCTTT	CASSEYGRANTEAFF
TRBV10-3	.	TRBJ1-5	.	TGTGCCATCAGTGAGGCGGCGGGGGTGACACGACAGCCCCAGCATTTT	CAISEAAGVTRQPQHF
TRBV5-1	TRBD1	TRBJ2-7	medium-sized	TGCGCCAGCTCTTTCCCGGGACAGGGTATTCTCGAGCAGTACTTC	CASSFPGQGILEQYF
TRBV9	.	TRBJ1-2	.	TGTGCCAGCAGCGTAGCGGCAGGGCTTAGCTTCGGGTCTGGCTACACCTTC	CASSVAAGLSFGSGYTF
TRBV5-1	.	TRBJ1-5	.	TGCGCCAGCAGCTTGATTGGGGATGCGGGACAGCCCCAGCATTTT	CASSLIGDAGQPQHF
TRBV15	TRBD1	TRBJ2-1	.	TGTGCCACCAGCAGAGATTTTGGAACAGGGGATACAAATGAGCAGTTCTTC	CATSRDFGTGDTNEQFF
TRBV7-7	TRBD2	TRBJ2-3	.	TGTGCTAGCAGCCGGACTAGCGGGAGCACAGATACGCAGTATTTT	CASSRTSGSTDTQYF